The present entry profiles one TCR beta chain with its context. In the original analysis: Counts of nucleated cells, estimated from reference gene primer amplification, were obtained. The repertoire was sequenced with immunoSEQ multiplex PCR; TCRdb's copy has only in-frame clones and lacks some. That table supplies the V and J calls and clone size; D and trimming were determined from the DNA. The table shows 250,000 to 350,000 clones, with roughly 90% occurring only once. CDR1 is MDHEN, CDR2 SYDVKM, per germline. The CDR3 totals 16 residues. The V end was cut by 2 bases, the J end by 0 bases, with 11 bases between. This record belongs to a study of blood T cell repertoires in COVID-19.

What was sequenced was peripheral blood. The J gene is TRBJ1-5, the V gene TRBV28, with D unresolved. The clonotype originates from a woman aged 60-75 years with acute or convalescent COVID-19. Here the CDR3 DNA reads TGTGCCAGCAGTTTACGCGGAGGGATTAGCAATCAGCCCCAGCATTTT. Its protein product is CASSLRGGISNQPQHF.